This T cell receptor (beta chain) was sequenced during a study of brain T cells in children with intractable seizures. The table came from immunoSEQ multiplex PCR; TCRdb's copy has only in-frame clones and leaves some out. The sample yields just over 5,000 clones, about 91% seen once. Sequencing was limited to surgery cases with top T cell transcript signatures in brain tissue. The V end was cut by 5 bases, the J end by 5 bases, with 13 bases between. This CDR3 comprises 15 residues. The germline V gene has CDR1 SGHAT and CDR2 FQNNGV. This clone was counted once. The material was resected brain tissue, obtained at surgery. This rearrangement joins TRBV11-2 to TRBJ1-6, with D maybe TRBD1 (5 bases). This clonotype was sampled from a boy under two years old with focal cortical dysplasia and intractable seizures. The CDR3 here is CASSPAGRDNSPLHF. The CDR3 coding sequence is TGTGCCAGCAGCCCCGCGGGACGGGATAATTCACCCCTCCACTTT.